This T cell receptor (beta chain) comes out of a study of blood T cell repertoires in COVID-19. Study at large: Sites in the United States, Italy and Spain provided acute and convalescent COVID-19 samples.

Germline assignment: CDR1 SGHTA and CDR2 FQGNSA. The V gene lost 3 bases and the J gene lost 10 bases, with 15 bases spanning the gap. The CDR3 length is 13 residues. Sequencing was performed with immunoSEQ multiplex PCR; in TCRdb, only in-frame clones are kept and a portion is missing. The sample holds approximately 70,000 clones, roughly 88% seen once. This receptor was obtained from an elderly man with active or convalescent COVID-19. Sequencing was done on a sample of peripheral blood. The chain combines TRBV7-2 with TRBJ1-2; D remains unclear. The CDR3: CASSFTGSGAYTF. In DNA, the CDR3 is TGTGCCAGCAGCTTCACCGGGTCGGGAGCCTACACCTTC.